This T cell receptor beta chain is from a study of T cell clusters in autoimmune cytopenias. One tube held mixed TRB-A and TRB-B primer pools for touch-down PCR. From its re-call of the multiplex PCR reads, TCRdb lists each CDR3 protein once, without DNA. The table lists a few thousand distinct CDR3 sequences. TRB amplification used approximately 250 ng of peripheral blood genomic DNA. CDR1 and CDR2 from the germline V gene are LGHNA and YSLEER. The CDR3 runs to 17 residues. This sample also belongs to another study, concerning T cell repertoires in aging, cancer and after chemotherapy.

Specimen: peripheral blood. The chain links TRBV4-3 to TRBJ1-4; TCRdb names TRBD1, which stays unverified in the absence of DNA. The TCR was taken from a human donor in good health. The CDR3 sequence is CASSQSPGGGGGEKLFF.